Presented here are 7 T cell receptor beta chains from one specimen sequenced in a study of CD8+ T cells in alopecia areata. cDNA serving as the sequencing template came from extracted, reverse transcribed RNA. The protocol was immunoSEQ multiplex PCR, while the TCRdb copy is restricted to in-frame clones and leaves out a portion. The profile covers roughly 20,000 clones, with about 70% appearing a single time and roughly 6% taken by the ten largest. Peripheral blood and lesional scalp punch biopsies came from alopecia areata patients. The sample here was skin, taken at week 0. These TCRs come from a human donor with alopecia areata.

V gene TRBV6-1 combines with J gene TRBJ2-7; no firm D call. CDR1 is MNHNS, CDR2 SASEGT, per germline. There are 12 residues in the CDR3. V was shortened by 2 bases and J by 9 bases, with 11 bases between the two germline ends. Written as DNA, the CDR3 is TGTGCCAGCAGTGAAAAGGGTATCACGCAGTACTTC. Translated: CASSEKGITQYF.

This clone occurred once. The chain uses TRBV19 and TRBJ1-6; D may be TRBD1 (6 bases). The CDR3 is 15 residues long. From germline, CDR1 is LNHDA and CDR2 SQIVND (reference sequence). V was trimmed by 7 bases and J by 10 bases, leaving 20 bases between them. DNA for the CDR3: TGTGCCAGTACGGGTGATCCAGGGGCTGGATCACCCCTCCACTTT. It yields the protein CASTGDPGAGSPLHF. The variable domain in full, completed from reference TRBV19 and TRBJ1-6, reads DGGITQSPKYLFRKEGQNVTLSCEQNLNHDAMYWYRQDPGQGLRLIYYSQIVNDFQKGDIAEGYSVSREKKESFPLTVTSAQKNPTAFYLCASTGDPGAGSPLHFGNGTRLTVT.

V gene TRBV4-1 combines with J gene TRBJ1-5; D is undetermined. Per the germline V gene, CDR1 is MGHRA and CDR2 is YSYEKL. The CDR3 contains 14 residues. V dropped 1 base and J dropped 4 bases, with 8 bases sitting between them. CDR3 loop: CASSQVAANQPQHF. CDR3 nucleotide sequence: TGCGCCAGCAGCCAAGTCGCGGCGAATCAGCCCCAGCATTTT.

This rearrangement joins TRBV7-9 to TRBJ1-2, with TRBD1 as a possible D gene (5 bases). Per the germline V gene, CDR1 is SEHNR and CDR2 is FQNEAQ (reference sequence). The CDR3 has 14 residues. Trimming took 5 bases from V and 7 from J, leaving 17 bases between them. The CDR3 protein is CASSPTGGVIGYTF. The CDR3 region has the DNA TGTGCCAGCAGCCCAACCGGGGGGGTCATTGGCTACACCTTC.

The chain links TRBV7-9 to TRBJ2-1; D is possibly TRBD1 (5 bases). V was shortened by 0 bases and J by 4 bases, with 10 bases between the two germline ends. Germline V gene sequence: CDR1 SEHNR, CDR2 FQNEAQ (reference sequence). The CDR3 consists of 15 residues. The CDR3 here is CASSLAPGLYNEQFF. Written as DNA, the CDR3 is TGTGCCAGCAGCTTAGCGCCAGGGCTATACAATGAGCAGTTCTTC.

This chain uses TRBV7-6 with TRBJ2-7, with 8 bases fitting TRBD1. Per germline, CDR1 SGHVS and CDR2 FNYEAQ. This CDR3 comprises 14 residues. V lost 5 bases to trimming and J lost 4 bases; unmatched junction nucleotides: 7. CDR3 nucleotides: TGTGCCAGCAGCGCGGGGACAGGAATTTACGAGCAGTACTTC. Encoded protein: CASSAGTGIYEQYF.

By share, this clone ranks as medium-sized. The V call is TRBV30, the J call TRBJ2-4; TRBD2 aligns across 9 bases. Germline V gene data show CDR1 as GTSNPN and CDR2 as SVGIG (reference sequence). The CDR3 has 13 amino acids. The V gene end was trimmed by 0 bases and the J gene end by 13 bases; junction bases not matched to a gene: 7. The CDR3 region is CAWSVLGGGAQYF. For the CDR3, the DNA is TGTGCCTGGAGTGTACTGGGCGGGGGGGCCCAGTACTTC.